This T cell receptor beta chain was observed in a study of CD4+ T cells in melanoma. Profiling relied on immunoSEQ multiplex PCR, and the TCRdb table lists in-frame clones only, not all of them. Of 45,000 or so clones listed, 75% to 90% are singletons. From germline, CDR1 is KGHSH and CDR2 LQKENI. The CDR3 extends over 15 amino acids. Trimming stripped 3 bases from V and 4 bases from J, with 15 bases between. The V gene is TRBV18, the J gene TRBJ1-1; D possibly corresponds to TRBD1 (5 bases). The sequenced material came from peripheral blood. The clonotype originates from a human donor with melanoma. The CDR3 bases are TGTGCCAGCTCACCCAGGGACGATTGGGCCACTGAAGCTTTCTTT. It translates to CASSPRDDWATEAFF.